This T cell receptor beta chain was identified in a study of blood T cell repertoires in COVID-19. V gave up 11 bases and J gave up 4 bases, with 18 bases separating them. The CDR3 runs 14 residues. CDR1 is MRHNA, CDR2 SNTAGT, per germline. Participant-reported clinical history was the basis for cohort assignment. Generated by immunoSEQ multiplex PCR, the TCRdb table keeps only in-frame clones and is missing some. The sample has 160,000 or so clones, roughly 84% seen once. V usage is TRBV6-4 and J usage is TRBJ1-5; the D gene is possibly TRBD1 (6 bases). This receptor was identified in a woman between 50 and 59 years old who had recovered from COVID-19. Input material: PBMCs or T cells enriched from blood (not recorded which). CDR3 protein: CAAISQGSNQPQHF. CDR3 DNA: TGTGCCGCCATATCACAGGGCTCTAATCAGCCCCAGCATTTT.